This T cell receptor beta chain was identified in a study of shared clonotypes between healthy human individuals. CDR1 and CDR2 (germline): SGHDT, YYEEEE. The CDR3 is 17 amino acids. V lost 1 base to trimming and J lost 0 bases, with 14 bases between them. As to this clone: Its antigen is unknown.

Researchers ran the assay at a deep level. Profiling relied on immunoSEQ multiplex PCR, and the TCRdb table lists in-frame clones only, not all of them. The table records about 1 million clones, about 75% of them present only once. Study-level results: Blood alone was sampled, and tissue repertoires likely differ. Donor clonotype sharing was expected to depend on sequencing depth.

The V call is TRBV5-6, the J call TRBJ1-5, with D perhaps TRBD1 (6 bases). The receptor was derived from a man aged 18 to 35 in good health. Input material: memory CD4+ T cells sorted from blood. Regarding subset: CD45RA-negative fraction. The CDR3 is CASSLSAGQYSNQPQHF. CDR3 nucleotide sequence: TGTGCCAGCAGCTTGTCAGCAGGACAGTATAGCAATCAGCCCCAGCATTTT.